This T cell receptor (beta chain) is from a study of regulatory T cells in long-lasting Graves disease. iRepertoire HTBI primers and Arm-PCR of CDR3 regions built TCR beta libraries. Using its own MiXCR run on the multiplex PCR reads, TCRdb lists one record per CDR3 protein. The data show more than 300,000 distinct CDR3 sequences, approximately 12% seen once. Time point indicated: newly diagnosed GD, antithyroid drugs for less than 3 months. After RNA was extracted from PBMCs, the TCR library was made from it. Deletions cut 1 base from V and 7 bases from J, with 13 bases between. The germline V gene has CDR1 SGHDN and CDR2 FVKESK. The CDR3 is 15 amino acids. These records were also assigned to another study, of T cells in Graves' hyperthyroidism and ophthalmopathy. From that second work: Clonotypes that were expanded in thyroid above 0.001 mostly appeared in blood too.

The chain combines TRBV14 with TRBJ1-4, with D perhaps matching TRBD1 (5 bases). The specimen comprised peripheral blood mononuclear cells (PBMCs), sampled at new diagnosis, from a patient treated with antithyroid drugs. The source of this sequence is a woman between 18 and 29 years old with Graves disease. CDR3 sequence (DNA): TGTGCCAGCAGCCAAGTGATCGGGGGGAGTGAAAAACTGTTTTTT. Translated, it gives CASSQVIGGSEKLFF.